This T cell receptor beta chain is from a study of cytomegalovirus exposure and HLA in healthy donors. Study observations and caveats: Three chains linked to CMV were shown in vitro to be specific for CMV antigens. A later analysis revealed that TCR association rates differed between HLA loci, peaking at DRB1 and bottoming out at HLA-C. CMV serostatus was the sole immune exposure information available.

PCR involved 60 Vbeta and 13 Jbeta primers. Profiled with immunoSEQ multiplex PCR; TCRdb holds only in-frame clones, not every one. This sample has about 50,000 clones, with roughly 72% found just once. As to this clone: Antigen: not known.

Nominal health characterized the donors when sampled, though unrecorded immune exposures were likely. CDR3 length: 15 amino acids. Germline lookup yields CDR1 MNHNS and CDR2 SASEGT. V shed 7 bases, J shed 7 bases, and the junction held 10 bases outside the gene matches. Sequenced sample: PBMCs. This TCR derives from a woman aged 45-60 years in good health and CMV-seronegative. The chain has TRBV6-1 and TRBJ1-6, with 7 bases identical to TRBD1. As DNA, the CDR3 is TGTGCCAGCACCCCACAGGGGCAGCACAATTCACCCCTCCACTTT. Amino acids: CASTPQGQHNSPLHF.